This T cell receptor beta chain was identified in a study of cytomegalovirus exposure and HLA in healthy donors. The wider study: The roughly 130 validation repertoires used the same platform as the roughly 670 first-cohort repertoires (as reported by a later analysis). Study conclusions and caveats: Later, an analysis found that TCR clusters from the first cohort tended to co-occur in the roughly 110 validation repertoires.

Looked up from germline, CDR1 is SEHNR and CDR2 is FQNEAQ (reference sequence). The length of the CDR3 is 15 residues. V dropped 5 bases and J dropped 6 bases, with 20 bases sitting between them. Of note for this clone: Antigen unknown.

TCRdb's table, derived via immunoSEQ multiplex PCR, lists solely in-frame clones and lacks some. The data contain about 65,000 clones, approximately 90% of them singletons. The chain couples TRBV7-9 to TRBJ2-7; possible D gene TRBD1, 6 bases. The TCR comes from a woman in her late teens or twenties in good health and CMV-seronegative. The source material was PBMCs. The DNA of the CDR3 is TGTGCCAGCAGCCTCGCAGGGGCACCATACTCCGAGCAGTACTTC. It yields the protein CASSLAGAPYSEQYF.